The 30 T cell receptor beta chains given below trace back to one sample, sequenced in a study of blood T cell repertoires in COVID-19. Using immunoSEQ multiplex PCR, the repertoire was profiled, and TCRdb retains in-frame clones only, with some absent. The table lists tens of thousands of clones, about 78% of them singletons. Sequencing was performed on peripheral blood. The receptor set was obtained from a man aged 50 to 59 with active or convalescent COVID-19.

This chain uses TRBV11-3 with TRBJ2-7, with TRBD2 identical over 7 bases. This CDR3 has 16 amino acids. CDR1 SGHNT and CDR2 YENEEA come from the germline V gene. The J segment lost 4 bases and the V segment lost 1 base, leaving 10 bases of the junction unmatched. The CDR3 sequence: CASSLGKSGEVYEQYF. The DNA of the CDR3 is TGTGCCAGCAGCTTAGGGAAGAGCGGGGAAGTATACGAGCAGTACTTC.

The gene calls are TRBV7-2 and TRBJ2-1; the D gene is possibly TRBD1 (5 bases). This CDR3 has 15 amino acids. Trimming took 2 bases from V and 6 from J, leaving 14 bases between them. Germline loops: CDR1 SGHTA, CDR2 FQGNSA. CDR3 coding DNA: TGTGCCAGCAGCTTATGGGCAGGGCTAGGCAATGAGCAGTTCTTC. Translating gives CASSLWAGLGNEQFF.

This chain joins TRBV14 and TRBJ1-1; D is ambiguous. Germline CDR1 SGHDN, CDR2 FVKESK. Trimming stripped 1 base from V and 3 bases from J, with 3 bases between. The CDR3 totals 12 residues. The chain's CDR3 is CASSQVYTEAFF. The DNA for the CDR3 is TGTGCCAGCAGCCAAGTCTACACTGAAGCTTTCTTT.

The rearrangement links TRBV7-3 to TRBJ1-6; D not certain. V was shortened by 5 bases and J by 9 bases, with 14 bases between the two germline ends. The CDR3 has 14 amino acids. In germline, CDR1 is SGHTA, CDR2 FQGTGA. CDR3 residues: CASSPTPGSSPLHF. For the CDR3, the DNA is TGTGCCAGCAGCCCTACCCCGGGTTCTTCACCCCTCCACTTT.

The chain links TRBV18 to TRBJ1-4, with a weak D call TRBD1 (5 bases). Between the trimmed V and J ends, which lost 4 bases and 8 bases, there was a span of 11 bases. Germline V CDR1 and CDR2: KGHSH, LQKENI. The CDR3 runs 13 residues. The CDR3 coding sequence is TGTGCCAGCTCACGCGGGGCGCGGGAAAAACTGTTTTTT. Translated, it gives CASSRGAREKLFF.

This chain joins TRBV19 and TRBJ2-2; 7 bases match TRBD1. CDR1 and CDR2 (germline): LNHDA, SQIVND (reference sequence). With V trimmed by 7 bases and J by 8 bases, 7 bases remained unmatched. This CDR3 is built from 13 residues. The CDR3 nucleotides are TGTGCCAGTACAGGACAGGCAAGGGGGGAGCTGTTTTTT. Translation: CASTGQARGELFF.

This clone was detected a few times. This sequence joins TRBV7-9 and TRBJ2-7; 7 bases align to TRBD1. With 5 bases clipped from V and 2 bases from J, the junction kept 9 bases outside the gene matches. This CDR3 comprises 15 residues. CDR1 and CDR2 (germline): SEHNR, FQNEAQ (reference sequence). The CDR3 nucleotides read TGTGCCAGCAGCCTTACCGGGACAGTCCCCTACGAGCAGTACTTC. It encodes CASSLTGTVPYEQYF.

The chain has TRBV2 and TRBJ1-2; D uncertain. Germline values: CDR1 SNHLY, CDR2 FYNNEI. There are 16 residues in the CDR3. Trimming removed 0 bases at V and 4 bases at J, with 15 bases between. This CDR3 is CASSEASRRTVYGYTF. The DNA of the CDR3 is TGTGCCAGCAGTGAAGCTTCCCGCCGGACTGTCTATGGCTACACCTTC.

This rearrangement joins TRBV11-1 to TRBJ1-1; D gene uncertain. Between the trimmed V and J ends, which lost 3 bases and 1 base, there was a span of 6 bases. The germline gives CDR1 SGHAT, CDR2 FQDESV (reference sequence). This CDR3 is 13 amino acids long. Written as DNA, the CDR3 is TGTGCCAGCAGCTTCGGGGAGAACACTGAAGCTTTCTTT. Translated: CASSFGENTEAFF.

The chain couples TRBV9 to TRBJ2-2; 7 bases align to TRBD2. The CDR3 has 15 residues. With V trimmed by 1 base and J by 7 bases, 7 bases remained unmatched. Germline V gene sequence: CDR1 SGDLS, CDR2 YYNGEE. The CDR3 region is CASSVWASGGGELFF. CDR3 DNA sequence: TGTGCCAGCAGCGTATGGGCTAGCGGAGGCGGGGAGCTGTTTTTT. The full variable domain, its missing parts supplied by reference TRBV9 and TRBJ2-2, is DSGVTQTPKHLITATGQRVTLRCSPRSGDLSVYWYQQSLDQGLQFLIQYYNGEERAKGNILERFSAQQFPDLHSELNLSSLELGDSALYFCASSVWASGGGELFFGEGSRLTVL.

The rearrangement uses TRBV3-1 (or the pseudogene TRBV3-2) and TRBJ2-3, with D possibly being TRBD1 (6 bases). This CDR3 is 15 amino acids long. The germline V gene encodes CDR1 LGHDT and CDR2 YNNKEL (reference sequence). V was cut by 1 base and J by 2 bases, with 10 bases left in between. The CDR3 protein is CASSQVQGSTDTQYF. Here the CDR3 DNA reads TGTGCCAGCAGCCAAGTACAGGGCTCCACAGATACGCAGTATTTT.

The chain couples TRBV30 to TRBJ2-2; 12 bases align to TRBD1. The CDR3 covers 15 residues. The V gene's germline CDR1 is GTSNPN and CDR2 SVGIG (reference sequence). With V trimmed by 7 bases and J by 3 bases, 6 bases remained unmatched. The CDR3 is CAFRDRGLDTGELFF. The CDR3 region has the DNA TGTGCCTTCCGGGACAGGGGGCTGGACACCGGGGAGCTGTTTTTT.

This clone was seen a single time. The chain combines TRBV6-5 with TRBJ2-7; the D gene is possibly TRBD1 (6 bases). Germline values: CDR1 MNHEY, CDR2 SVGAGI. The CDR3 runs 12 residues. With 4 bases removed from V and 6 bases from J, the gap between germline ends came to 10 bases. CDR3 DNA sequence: TGTGCCAGCAGTTCACAGGGATTCGAGCAGTACTTC. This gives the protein CASSSQGFEQYF.

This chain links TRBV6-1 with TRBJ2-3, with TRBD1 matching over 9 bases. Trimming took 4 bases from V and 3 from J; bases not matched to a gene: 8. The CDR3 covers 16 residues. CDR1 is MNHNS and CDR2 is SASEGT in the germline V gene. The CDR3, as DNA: TGTGCCAGCAGTGTTAGAAGGACAGGGGTGACAGATACGCAGTATTTT. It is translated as CASSVRRTGVTDTQYF.

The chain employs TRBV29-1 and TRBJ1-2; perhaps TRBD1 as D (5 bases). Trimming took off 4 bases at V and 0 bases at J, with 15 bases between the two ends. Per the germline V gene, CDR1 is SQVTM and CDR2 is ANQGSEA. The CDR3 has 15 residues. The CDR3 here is CSVGESGGTNYGYTF. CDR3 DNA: TGCAGCGTTGGCGAAAGCGGGGGAACTAACTATGGCTACACCTTC.

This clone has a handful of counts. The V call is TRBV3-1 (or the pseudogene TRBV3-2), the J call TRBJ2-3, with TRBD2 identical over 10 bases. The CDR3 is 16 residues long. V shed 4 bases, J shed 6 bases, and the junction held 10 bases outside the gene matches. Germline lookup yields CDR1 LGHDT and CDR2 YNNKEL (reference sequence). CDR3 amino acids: CASSPRTSGLSDTQYF. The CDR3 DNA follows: TGTGCCAGCAGCCCCCGGACTAGCGGTCTCTCGGATACGCAGTATTTT.

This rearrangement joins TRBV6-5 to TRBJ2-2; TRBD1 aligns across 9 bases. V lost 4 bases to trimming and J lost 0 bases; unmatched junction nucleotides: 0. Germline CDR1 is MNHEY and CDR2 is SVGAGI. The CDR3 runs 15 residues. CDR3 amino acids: CASSWDRANTGELFF. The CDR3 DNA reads TGTGCCAGCAGTTGGGACAGGGCGAACACCGGGGAGCTGTTTTTT.

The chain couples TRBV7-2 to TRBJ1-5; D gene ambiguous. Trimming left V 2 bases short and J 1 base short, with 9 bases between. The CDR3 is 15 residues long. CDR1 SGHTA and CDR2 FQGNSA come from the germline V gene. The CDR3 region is CASSLKAGSNQPQHF. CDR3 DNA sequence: TGTGCCAGCAGCTTAAAGGCAGGAAGCAATCAGCCCCAGCATTTT.

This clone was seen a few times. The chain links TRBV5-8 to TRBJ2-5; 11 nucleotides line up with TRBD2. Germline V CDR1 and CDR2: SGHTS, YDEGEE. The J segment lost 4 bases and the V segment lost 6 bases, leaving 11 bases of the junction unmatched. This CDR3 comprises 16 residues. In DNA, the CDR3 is TGTGCCAGCAACGACCGGTCTAGCGGGGGGAGAGAGACCCAGTACTTC. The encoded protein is CASNDRSSGGRETQYF.

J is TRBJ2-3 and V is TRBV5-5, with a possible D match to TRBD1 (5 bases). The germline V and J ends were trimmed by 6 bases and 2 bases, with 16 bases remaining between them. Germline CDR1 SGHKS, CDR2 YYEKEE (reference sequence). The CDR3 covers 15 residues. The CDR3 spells CASNSLQGFTDTQYF. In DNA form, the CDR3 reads TGTGCCAGCAACTCTTTGCAGGGTTTCACAGATACGCAGTATTTT.

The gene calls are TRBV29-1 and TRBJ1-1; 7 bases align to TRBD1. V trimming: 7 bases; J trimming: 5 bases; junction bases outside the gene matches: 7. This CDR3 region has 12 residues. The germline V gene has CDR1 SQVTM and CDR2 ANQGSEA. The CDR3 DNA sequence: TGCAGCGGGTACAGGGGTAAAACTGAAGCTTTCTTT. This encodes CSGYRGKTEAFF.

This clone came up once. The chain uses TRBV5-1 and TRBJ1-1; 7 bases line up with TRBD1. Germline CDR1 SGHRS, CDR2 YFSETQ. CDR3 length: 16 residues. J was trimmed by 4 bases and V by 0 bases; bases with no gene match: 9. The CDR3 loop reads CASSLVNSPGGTEAFF. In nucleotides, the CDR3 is TGCGCCAGCAGCTTGGTAAACAGCCCAGGGGGCACTGAAGCTTTCTTT.

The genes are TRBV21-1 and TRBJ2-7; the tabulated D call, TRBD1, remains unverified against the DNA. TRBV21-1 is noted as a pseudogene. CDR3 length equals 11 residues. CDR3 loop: CASTTGTPQYF. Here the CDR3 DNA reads TGTGCCAGCACCACAGGGACCCCTCAGTACTTC.

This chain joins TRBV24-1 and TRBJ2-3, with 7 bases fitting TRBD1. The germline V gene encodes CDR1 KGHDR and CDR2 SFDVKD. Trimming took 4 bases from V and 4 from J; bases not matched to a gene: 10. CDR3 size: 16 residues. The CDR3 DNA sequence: TGTGCCACCAGTGACCCCACCACAGGGGCCCCAGATACGCAGTATTTT. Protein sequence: CATSDPTTGAPDTQYF.

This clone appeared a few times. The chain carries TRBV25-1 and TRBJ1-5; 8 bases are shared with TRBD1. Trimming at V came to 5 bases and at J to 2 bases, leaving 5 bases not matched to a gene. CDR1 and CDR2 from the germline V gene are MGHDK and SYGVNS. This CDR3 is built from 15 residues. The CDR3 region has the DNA TGTGCCAGCAGTCAACAGGGGGAGGGCAATCAGCCCCAGCATTTT. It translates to CASSQQGEGNQPQHF.

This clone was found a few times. The CDR3 nucleotides read TGTGCCAGCAGTTTAACTCCGGGACAGGTCACAGATACGCAGTATTTT. This gives the protein CASSLTPGQVTDTQYF. This rearrangement joins TRBV2 to TRBJ2-3, with 8 bases fitting TRBD1. Germline assignment: CDR1 SNHLY and CDR2 FYNNEI. After removal of 5 bases from V and 2 bases from J, the junction contained 9 bases not matched to a gene. The CDR3 loop spans 16 amino acids.

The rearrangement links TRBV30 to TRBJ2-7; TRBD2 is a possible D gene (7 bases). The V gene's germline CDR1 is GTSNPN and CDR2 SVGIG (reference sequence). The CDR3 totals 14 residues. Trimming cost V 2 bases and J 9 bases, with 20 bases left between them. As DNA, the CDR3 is TGTGCCTGGAGTTCAGGACTAGGGGGTGGAGGGCAGTACTTC. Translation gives CAWSSGLGGGGQYF. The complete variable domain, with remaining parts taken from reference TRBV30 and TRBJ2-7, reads SQTIHQWPATLVQPVGSPLSLECTVEGTSNPNLYWYRQAAGRGLQLLFYSVGIGQISSEVPQNLSASRPQDRQFILSSKKLLLSDSGFYLCAWSSGLGGGGQYFGPGTRLTVT.

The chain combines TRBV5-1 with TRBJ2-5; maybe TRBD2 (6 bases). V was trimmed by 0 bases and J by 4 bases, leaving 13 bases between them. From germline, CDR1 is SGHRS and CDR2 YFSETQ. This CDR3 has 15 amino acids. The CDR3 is CASSLVGDSRETQYF. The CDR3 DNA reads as TGCGCCAGCAGCTTGGTCGGGGACTCGAGAGAGACCCAGTACTTC.

CDR3 sequence: CASSEDNLGSGLHF. Written as DNA, the CDR3 is TGTGCCAGCAGTGAAGACAATTTGGGGTCAGGGCTCCACTTT. The chain recombines TRBV25-1 with TRBJ1-6; D perhaps matches TRBD1 (5 bases). Trimming stripped 2 bases from V and 16 bases from J, with 18 bases between. Germline V gives CDR1 MGHDK, CDR2 SYGVNS. CDR3 size: 14 residues.

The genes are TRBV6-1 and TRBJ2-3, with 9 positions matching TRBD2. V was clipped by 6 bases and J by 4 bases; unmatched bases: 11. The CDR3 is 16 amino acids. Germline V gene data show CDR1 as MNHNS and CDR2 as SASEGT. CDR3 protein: CASRERGGLAPDTQYF. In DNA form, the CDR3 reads TGTGCCAGCAGAGAAAGGGGGGGACTAGCACCAGATACGCAGTATTTT.